Sequencing of this T cell receptor (beta chain) was carried out in a study of blood T cells in healthy people across ages (dated by TCRdb to the mid-2010s). Regarding the research as a whole: Template switching captured roughly one uniquely barcoded TCR beta cDNA molecule per two T cells in model experiments. Age-related changes in TCR beta repertoire diversity were measured in the study by deep sequencing normalized with unique cDNA molecular identifiers. The donors were divided into four age groups: young (average approximately 15 years), middle-aged (about 39), aged (around 59) and long-lived (roughly 86). To avoid experimental bias, donors of different ages were spread randomly across the sequencing lanes. Using the same blood draw, the study looked at two additional independent replicas of 1 million unique cDNA reads for two donors, one aged 18 to 29 and the other aged 80 or older.

The research as a whole found: The percentage of naive T cells measured by flow cytometry correlated strongly with observed TCR beta diversity. As age increased, observed TCR beta diversity per million T cells dropped in a roughly linear way, and a significant reduction was already evident by age approximately 40. Estimates of total diversity based on one million sequenced T cells were considered lower bounds and underestimates. Because profiling used bulk unsorted PBMCs, naive and antigen-experienced compartments could not be compared conclusively. Compared with the aged group, the long-lived group had more naive CD4+ T cells, fewer expanded clones and increased TCR diversity, suggesting age selection. Because donor CMV infection status was unknown, age-related changes in expanded clonotypes were potentially confounded.

The donors were some 39 Caucasian individuals from Russia, aged roughly 6 to 100 years, who were systemically healthy. Around 9.8 milliliters of peripheral blood were collected from each donor into EDTA-treated Vacutainer tubes. PBMCs were isolated by Ficoll-Paque density-gradient centrifugation, with at least 7 million obtained per sample. Total RNA was extracted from PBMCs with Trizol reagent, with at least 5 micrograms obtained per sample. For every donor, an aliquot of PBMCs went through flow cytometry to measure the percentages of naive CD45RAhigh/CD27high T cells. From the cysteine through the phenylalanine, the CDR3 covers 14 amino acids. Only the CDR3 part of the read is kept: 42 bases, read in frame from the first base. The germline V gene gives CDR1 as SGHTA and CDR2 as FQGNSA. Library generation was performed with 5' RACE. This sample was sequenced with an Illumina HiSeq 2500. A second PCR of roughly 6 to 11 cycles was run with a J-beta primer mix and a sample-barcoded 5' primer. A template-switch 5' adaptor carrying 12 random nucleotides introduced a unique molecular identifier onto each TCR beta cDNA molecule. At least 2.5 million CDR3-containing paired-end reads were obtained from each sample. First-strand cDNA was synthesized from all RNA with the Mint cDNA synthesis kit, primed by a TRBC-specific oligonucleotide. Following uracil-DNA glycosylase treatment, all cDNA underwent a first 18-cycle PCR with the universal primers M1SS and BC2_uni_R. As for the original processing: For normalization, 1 million high-quality reads, each with a distinct molecular identifier, were randomly selected from each sample. Instead of being binned into consensus sequences, reads that shared molecular identifiers were thrown out. MiTCR, set to a Q25 quality threshold and the strictest error-elimination algorithm, was used for CDR3 identification, clonotype clustering and error correction. A nonparametric unseen species model with Euler transformation was used to estimate a lower bound on total TCR beta diversity. In TCRdb, the public reads were trimmed at Q25 with fastp and aligned with MiXCR, with productive beta chains retained. Here each entry gathers all rows of one CDR3 protein and keeps the most common genes and DNA. For this entry, the V and J calls and clone size follow TCRdb and not the study's own pipeline. The sample includes some 550,000 distinct CDR3 sequences, with around 48% observed a single time. The top ten clones comprise about 26% of the sample.

For this clonotype: The antigen it binds to is not known. The junction shows a germline mismatch at one end, possibly a read error.

The source material was blood. This sequence originates from a man older than 75 in good health. The chain employs TRBV7-2 and TRBJ2-7, with TRBD1 perhaps the D gene, on 6 matching bases. The CDR3 protein is CASSRDMGSDEQYF. The DNA sequence is given as TGTGCCAGCAGCCGGGACATGGGCTCCGACGAGCAGTACTTC.